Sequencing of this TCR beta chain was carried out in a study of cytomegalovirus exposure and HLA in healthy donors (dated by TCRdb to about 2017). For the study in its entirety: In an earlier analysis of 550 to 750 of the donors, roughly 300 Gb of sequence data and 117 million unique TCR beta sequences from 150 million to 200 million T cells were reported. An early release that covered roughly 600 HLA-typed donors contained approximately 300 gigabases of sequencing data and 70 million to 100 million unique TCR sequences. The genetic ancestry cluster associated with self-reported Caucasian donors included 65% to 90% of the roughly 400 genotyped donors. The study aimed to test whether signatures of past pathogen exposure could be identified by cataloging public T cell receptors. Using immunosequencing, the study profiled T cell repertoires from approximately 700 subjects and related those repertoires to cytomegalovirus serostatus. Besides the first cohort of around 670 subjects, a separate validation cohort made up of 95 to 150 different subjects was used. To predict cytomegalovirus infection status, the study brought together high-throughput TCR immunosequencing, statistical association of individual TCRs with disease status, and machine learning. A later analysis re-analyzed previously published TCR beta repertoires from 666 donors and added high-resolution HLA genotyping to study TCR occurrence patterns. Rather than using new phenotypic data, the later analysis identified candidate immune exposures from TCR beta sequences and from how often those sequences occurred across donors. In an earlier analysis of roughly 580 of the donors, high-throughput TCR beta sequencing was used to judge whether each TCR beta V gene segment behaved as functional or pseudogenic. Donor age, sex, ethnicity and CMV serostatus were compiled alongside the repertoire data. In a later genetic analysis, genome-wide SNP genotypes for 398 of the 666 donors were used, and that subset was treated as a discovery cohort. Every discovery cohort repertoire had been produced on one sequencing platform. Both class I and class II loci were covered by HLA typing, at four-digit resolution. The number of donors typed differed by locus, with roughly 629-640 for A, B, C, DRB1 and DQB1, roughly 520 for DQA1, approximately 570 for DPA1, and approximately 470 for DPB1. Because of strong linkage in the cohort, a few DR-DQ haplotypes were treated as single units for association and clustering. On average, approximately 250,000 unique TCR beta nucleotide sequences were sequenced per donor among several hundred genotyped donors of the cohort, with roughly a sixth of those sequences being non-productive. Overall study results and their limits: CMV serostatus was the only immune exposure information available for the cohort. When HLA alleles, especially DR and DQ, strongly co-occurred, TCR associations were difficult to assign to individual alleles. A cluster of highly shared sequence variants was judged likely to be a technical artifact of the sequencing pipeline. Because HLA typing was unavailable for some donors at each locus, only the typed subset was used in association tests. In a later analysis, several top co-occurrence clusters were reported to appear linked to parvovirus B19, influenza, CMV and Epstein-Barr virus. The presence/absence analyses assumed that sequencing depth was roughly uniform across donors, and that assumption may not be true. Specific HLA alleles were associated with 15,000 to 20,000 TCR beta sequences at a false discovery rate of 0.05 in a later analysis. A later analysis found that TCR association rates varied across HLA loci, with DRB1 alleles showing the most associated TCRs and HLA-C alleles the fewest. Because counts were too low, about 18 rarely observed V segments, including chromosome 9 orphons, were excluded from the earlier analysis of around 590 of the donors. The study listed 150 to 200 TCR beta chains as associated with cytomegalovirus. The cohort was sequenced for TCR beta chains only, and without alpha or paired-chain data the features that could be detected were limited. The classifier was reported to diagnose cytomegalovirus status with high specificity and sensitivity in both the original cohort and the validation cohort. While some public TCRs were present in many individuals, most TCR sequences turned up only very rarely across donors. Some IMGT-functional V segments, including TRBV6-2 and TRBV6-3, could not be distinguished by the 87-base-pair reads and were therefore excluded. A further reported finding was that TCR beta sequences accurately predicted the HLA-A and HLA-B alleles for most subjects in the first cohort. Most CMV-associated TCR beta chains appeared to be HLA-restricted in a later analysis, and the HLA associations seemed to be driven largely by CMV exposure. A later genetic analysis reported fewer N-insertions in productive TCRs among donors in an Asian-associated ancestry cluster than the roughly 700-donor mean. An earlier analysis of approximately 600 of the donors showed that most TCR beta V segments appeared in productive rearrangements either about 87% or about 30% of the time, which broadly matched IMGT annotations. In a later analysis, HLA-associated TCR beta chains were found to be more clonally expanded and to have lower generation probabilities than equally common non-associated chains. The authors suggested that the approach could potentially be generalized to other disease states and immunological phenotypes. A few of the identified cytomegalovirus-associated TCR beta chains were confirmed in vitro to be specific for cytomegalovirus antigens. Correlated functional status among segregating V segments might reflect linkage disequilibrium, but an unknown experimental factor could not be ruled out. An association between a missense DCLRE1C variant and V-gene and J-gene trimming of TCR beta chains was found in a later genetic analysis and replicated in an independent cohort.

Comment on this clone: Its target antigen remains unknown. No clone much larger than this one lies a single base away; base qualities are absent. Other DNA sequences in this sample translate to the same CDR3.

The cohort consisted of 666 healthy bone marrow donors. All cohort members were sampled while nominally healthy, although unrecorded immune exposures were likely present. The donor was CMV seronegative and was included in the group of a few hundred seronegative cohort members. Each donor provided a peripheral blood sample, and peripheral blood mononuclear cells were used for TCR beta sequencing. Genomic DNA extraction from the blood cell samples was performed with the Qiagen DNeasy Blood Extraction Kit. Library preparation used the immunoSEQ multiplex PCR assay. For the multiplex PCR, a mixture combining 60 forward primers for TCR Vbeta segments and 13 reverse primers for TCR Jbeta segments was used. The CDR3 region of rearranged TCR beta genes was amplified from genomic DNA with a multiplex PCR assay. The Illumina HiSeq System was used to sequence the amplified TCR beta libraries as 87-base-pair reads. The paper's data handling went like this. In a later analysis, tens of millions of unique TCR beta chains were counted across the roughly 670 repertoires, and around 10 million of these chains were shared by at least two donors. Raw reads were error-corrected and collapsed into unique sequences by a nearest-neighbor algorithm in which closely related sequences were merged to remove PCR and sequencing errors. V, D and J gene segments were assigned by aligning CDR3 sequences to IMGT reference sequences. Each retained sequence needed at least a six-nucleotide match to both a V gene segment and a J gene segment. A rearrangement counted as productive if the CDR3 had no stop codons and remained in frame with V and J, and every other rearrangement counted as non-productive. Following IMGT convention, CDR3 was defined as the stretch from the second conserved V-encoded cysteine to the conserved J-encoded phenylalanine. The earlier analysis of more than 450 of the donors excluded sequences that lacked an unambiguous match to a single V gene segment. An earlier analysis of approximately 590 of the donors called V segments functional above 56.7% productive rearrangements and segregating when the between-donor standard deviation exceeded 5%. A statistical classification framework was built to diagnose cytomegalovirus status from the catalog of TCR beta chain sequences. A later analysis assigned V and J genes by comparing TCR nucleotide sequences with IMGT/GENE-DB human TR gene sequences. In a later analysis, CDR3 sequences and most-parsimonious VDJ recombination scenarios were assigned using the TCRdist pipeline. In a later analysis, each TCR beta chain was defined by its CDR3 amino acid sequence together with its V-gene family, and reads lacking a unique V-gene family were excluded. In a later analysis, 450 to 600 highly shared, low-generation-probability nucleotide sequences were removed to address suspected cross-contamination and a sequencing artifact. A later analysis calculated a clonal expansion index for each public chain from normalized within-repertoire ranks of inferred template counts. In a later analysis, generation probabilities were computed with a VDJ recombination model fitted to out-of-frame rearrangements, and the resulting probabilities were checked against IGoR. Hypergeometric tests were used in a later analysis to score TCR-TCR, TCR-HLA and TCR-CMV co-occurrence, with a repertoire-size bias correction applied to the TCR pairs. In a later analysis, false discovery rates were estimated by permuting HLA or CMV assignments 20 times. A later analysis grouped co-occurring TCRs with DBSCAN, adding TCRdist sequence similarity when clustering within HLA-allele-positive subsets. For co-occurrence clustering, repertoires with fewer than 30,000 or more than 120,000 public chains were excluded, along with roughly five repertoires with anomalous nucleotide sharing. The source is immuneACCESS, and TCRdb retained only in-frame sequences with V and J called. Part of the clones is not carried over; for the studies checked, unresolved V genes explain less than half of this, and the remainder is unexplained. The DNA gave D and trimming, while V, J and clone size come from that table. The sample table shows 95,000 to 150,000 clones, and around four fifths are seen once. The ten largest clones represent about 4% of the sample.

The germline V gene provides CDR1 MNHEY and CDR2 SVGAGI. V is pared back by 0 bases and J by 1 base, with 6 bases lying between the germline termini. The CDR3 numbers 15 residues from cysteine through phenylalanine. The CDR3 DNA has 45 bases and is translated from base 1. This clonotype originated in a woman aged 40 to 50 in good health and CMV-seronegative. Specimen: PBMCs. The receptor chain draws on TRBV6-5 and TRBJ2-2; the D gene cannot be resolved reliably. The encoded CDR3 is CASSYSSGNTGELFF. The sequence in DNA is TGTGCCAGCAGTTACTCCTCCGGGAACACCGGGGAGCTGTTTTTT.